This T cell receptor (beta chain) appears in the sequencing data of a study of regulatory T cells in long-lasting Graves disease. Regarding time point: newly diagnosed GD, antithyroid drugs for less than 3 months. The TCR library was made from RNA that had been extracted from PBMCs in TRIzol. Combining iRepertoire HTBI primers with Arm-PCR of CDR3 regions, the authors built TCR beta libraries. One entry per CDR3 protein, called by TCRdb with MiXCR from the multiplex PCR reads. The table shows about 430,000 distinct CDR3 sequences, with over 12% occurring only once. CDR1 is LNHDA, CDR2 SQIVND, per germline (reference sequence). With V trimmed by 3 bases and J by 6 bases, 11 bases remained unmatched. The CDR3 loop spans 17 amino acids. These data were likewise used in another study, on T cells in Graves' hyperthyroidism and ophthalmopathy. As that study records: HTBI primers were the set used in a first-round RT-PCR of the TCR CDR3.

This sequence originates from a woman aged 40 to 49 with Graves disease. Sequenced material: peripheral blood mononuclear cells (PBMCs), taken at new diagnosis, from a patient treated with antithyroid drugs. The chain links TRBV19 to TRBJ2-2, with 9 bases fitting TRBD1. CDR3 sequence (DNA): TGTGCCAGTAGTATCTCCCATGGGACAGGGTATCCCGGGGAGCTGTTTTTT. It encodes CASSISHGTGYPGELFF.